This entry describes one T cell receptor beta chain. Antigen specificity is unknown. The data stem from a study of cytomegalovirus exposure and HLA in healthy donors. The J segment lost 5 bases and the V segment lost 0 bases, leaving 6 bases of the junction unmatched. Germline V gene sequence: CDR1 MNHNS, CDR2 SASEGT. This CDR3 is 15 amino acids long. PCR used 60 Vbeta primers and 13 Jbeta primers. The repertoire was sequenced with immunoSEQ multiplex PCR; TCRdb's copy has only in-frame clones and lacks some. The profile shows 110,000 to 150,000 clones, 9.7% of them singletons. Study conclusions and caveats: About 87% or about 30% of the time was how often most TCR beta V segments were productive, according to an earlier analysis.

The specimen sequenced was PBMCs. The source of this sequence is a man aged 50 to 59 in good health and CMV-seronegative. This chain links TRBV6-1 with TRBJ2-7, with 8 bases that match TRBD1. The CDR3, as DNA: TGTGCCAGCAGTGAAGCGCTTCAGGGGGCGGACGAGCAGTACTTC. As protein: CASSEALQGADEQYF.